The 7 T cell receptor beta chains listed next were all sequenced from one sample in a study of blood T cell repertoires in COVID-19. Profiling relied on immunoSEQ multiplex PCR, and the TCRdb table lists in-frame clones only, not all of them. Here the sample spans under 150,000 clones, less than 90% being singletons. Input material: peripheral blood. The receptors originated from a man aged 55 to 70 with acute or convalescent COVID-19.

The chain employs TRBV19 and TRBJ2-1; 9 bases line up with TRBD2. This CDR3 contains 15 residues. V dropped 4 bases and J dropped 4; count of bases not matched to a gene: 5. CDR1 is LNHDA, CDR2 SQIVND, per germline (reference sequence). The CDR3 DNA sequence: TGTGCCAGTAGTAGCGGTAGCGGGAGTTACAATGAGCAGTTCTTC. It is translated as CASSSGSGSYNEQFF.

The count of this clone is one. The V gene is TRBV5-6, the J gene TRBJ2-7, with TRBD1 matching 10 bases. The CDR3 is 14 residues long. The V gene end was trimmed by 4 bases and the J gene end by 4 bases; junction bases not matched to a gene: 5. Germline CDR1 reads SGHDT; CDR2 reads YYEEEE. CDR3: CASSAGDRGYEQYF. DNA of the CDR3: TGTGCCAGCAGCGCAGGGGACAGGGGATACGAGCAGTACTTC. The entire variable domain, with the rest obtained from reference TRBV5-6 and TRBJ2-7, is as follows: DAGVTQSPTHLIKTRGQQVTLRCSPKSGHDTVSWYQQALGQGPQFIFQYYEEEERQRGNFPDRFSGHQFPNYSSELNVNALLLGDSALYLCASSAGDRGYEQYFGPGTRLTVT.

The chain combines TRBV7-2 with TRBJ1-6; TRBD1 agrees at 9 bases. The length of the CDR3 is 16 residues. V gave up 1 base and J gave up 8 bases; unmatched junction bases: 6. CDR1 is SGHTA and CDR2 is FQGNSA in the germline V gene. The CDR3 DNA is TGTGCCAGCAGCTTAGAACCTGGGACAGGGTATTCACCCCTCCACTTT. The encoded protein is CASSLEPGTGYSPLHF.

This clone appeared once. This chain links TRBV11-2 with TRBJ2-1; no clear D gene. The CDR3 contains 15 residues. The germline V gene has CDR1 SGHAT and CDR2 FQNNGV. With 0 bases removed from V and 7 bases from J, the gap between germline ends came to 13 bases. The CDR3 DNA reads TGTGCCAGCAGCTTAGATCGGGTCCATGGGAATGAGCAGTTCTTC. This translates into CASSLDRVHGNEQFF.

This chain uses TRBV5-1 with TRBJ2-3; possible D gene TRBD2, 5 bases. CDR1 is SGHRS, CDR2 YFSETQ, per germline. The CDR3 totals 14 residues. With 7 bases removed from V and 4 bases from J, the gap between germline ends came to 16 bases. The CDR3 protein is CASPSRAEADTQYF. In DNA, the CDR3 is TGCGCCAGCCCCTCGAGGGCTGAGGCAGATACGCAGTATTTT.

This clone has only one observation. The chain carries TRBV18 and TRBJ2-5; weak D call: TRBD2 (5 bases). The CDR3 runs 15 residues. V lost 3 bases and J 2 bases, leaving 13 bases between the germline ends. Germline CDR1 KGHSH, CDR2 LQKENI. The CDR3 bases are TGTGCCAGCTCACCGGGATTCGGGGATCAAGAGACCCAGTACTTC. This translates into CASSPGFGDQETQYF.

CDR3 sequence (DNA): TGTGCCAGCTCACCACTCGCAGGGATTGATCAGCCCCAGCATTTT. It translates to CASSPLAGIDQPQHF. The genes are TRBV18 and TRBJ1-5; TRBD1 might be the D (5 bases). This CDR3 contains 15 residues. Germline CDR1 and CDR2: KGHSH and LQKENI. Trimming took 1 base from V and 5 from J, leaving 12 bases between them.